This passage covers 14 T cell receptor beta chains from one sample sequenced in a study of human T cells and chemical hapten exposure. One entry per CDR3 protein, called by TCRdb with MiXCR from the RACE reads. This sample has roughly 74,000 distinct CDR3 sequences, with 25% to 40% found just once. The sample's time point: patch test 1, 2 weeks after DPC sensitization. Specified treatment: therapeutic diphenylcyclopropenone sensitization with weekly scalp DPC. Specimen: whole blood, collected in connection with sensitization to the hapten diphenylcyclopropenone (DPC). Source of these receptors: a man in his forties with alopecia areata. Some clones in this sample may be carry-over from other donors' samples.

This clonotype showed up just a few times. The gene calls are TRBV30 and TRBJ2-3, with a weak D call TRBD2 (6 bases). CDR3 length equals 15 residues. Trimming left V 0 bases short and J 4 bases short, with 14 bases between. Per the germline V gene, CDR1 is GTSNPN and CDR2 is SVGIG (reference sequence). Here the CDR3 reads CAWSVLGSGADTQYF. The DNA of the CDR3 is TGTGCCTGGAGTGTACTAGGATCGGGGGCAGATACGCAGTATTTT. The whole variable domain, filled in from reference TRBV30 and TRBJ2-3, reads SQTIHQWPATLVQPVGSPLSLECTVEGTSNPNLYWYRQAAGRGLQLLFYSVGIGQISSEVPQNLSASRPQDRQFILSSKKLLLSDSGFYLCAWSVLGSGADTQYFGPGTRLTVL.

The chain employs TRBV12-3 or TRBV12-4 and TRBJ2-5; D unclear. The CDR3 length is 14 residues. Trimming removed 4 bases at V and 0 bases at J, with 9 bases between. The CDR3 spells CASSSRFYQETQYF. For the CDR3, the DNA is TGTGCCAGCAGTTCCCGATTCTACCAAGAGACCCAGTACTTC.

The chain employs TRBV7-2 and TRBJ1-4, with unresolved D. The CDR3 runs to 16 residues. Germline-derived CDR1 and CDR2 are SGHTA and FQGNSA. The V and J ends lost 3 bases and 0 bases respectively, with 11 bases between them. Here the CDR3 DNA reads TGTGCCAGCAGCTTTGGACCGCTTGCAACTAATGAAAAACTGTTTTTT. As protein: CASSFGPLATNEKLFF. Based on the CDR3 plus reference TRBV7-2 and TRBJ1-4, the full variable domain is GAGVSQSPSNKVTEKGKDVELRCDPISGHTALYWYRQSLGQGLEFLIYFQGNSAPDKSGLPSDRFSAERTGGSVSTLTIQRTQQEDSAVYLCASSFGPLATNEKLFFGSGTQLSVL.

CDR3 amino acids: CSATPIGGGLHNEQFF. The CDR3 DNA reads as TGCAGTGCTACCCCAATTGGCGGGGGACTTCACAATGAGCAGTTCTTC. The chain recombines TRBV20-1 with TRBJ2-1, with 7 bases identical to TRBD2. J was trimmed by 5 bases and V by 4 bases; bases with no gene match: 14. This CDR3 spans 16 amino acids. CDR1 and CDR2 from the germline V gene are DFQATT and SNEGSKA (reference sequence).

This clonotype was counted a few times. The chain has TRBV28 and TRBJ2-3, with 12 nucleotides matching TRBD2. Germline CDR1 is MDHEN and CDR2 is SYDVKM. The CDR3 runs 20 residues. The V and J ends lost 5 bases and 0 bases, in that order; junction bases with no gene match: 15. The CDR3 spells CASSPWALAGGPGSTDTQYF. Written as DNA, the CDR3 is TGTGCCAGCAGTCCATGGGCACTAGCGGGAGGTCCGGGTAGCACAGATACGCAGTATTTT.

V usage is TRBV12-3 or TRBV12-4 and J usage is TRBJ1-5; tentatively, D is TRBD1 (5 bases). The CDR3 is 15 residues long. V dropped 4 bases and J dropped 0 bases, with 10 bases sitting between them. The DNA of the CDR3 is TGTGCCAGCAGTTATGAGGGACCTAGCAATCAGCCCCAGCATTTT. Protein product: CASSYEGPSNQPQHF.

The chain has TRBV24-1 and TRBJ2-2; 7 bases line up with TRBD1. Germline assignment: CDR1 KGHDR and CDR2 SFDVKD. The CDR3 sequence is 17 residues long. With 2 bases clipped from V and 2 bases from J, the junction kept 7 bases outside the gene matches. CDR3 residues: CATSDSYGTVNTGELFF. The CDR3 nucleotides are TGTGCCACCAGTGATTCCTACGGGACAGTCAACACCGGGGAGCTGTTTTTT.

The chain employs TRBV14 and TRBJ2-5, with D tentatively TRBD2 (6 bases). The CDR3 is made up of 16 amino acids. With 4 bases removed from V and 3 bases from J, the gap between germline ends came to 18 bases. The germline gives CDR1 SGHDN, CDR2 FVKESK. The CDR3 sequence is CASSPVRTTSKETQYF. The CDR3 nucleotides read TGTGCCAGCAGCCCGGTCAGGACTACATCAAAAGAGACCCAGTACTTC.

This clonotype was counted only a few times. J is TRBJ1-2 and V is TRBV7-9; 7 bases match TRBD1. Looked up from germline, CDR1 is SEHNR and CDR2 is FQNEAQ (reference sequence). V was clipped by 4 bases and J by 0 bases; unmatched bases: 8. This CDR3 spans 16 amino acids. The CDR3 DNA sequence: TGTGCCAGCAGCTCGAATCTAGGGACAGCTAACTATGGCTACACCTTC. Its protein is CASSSNLGTANYGYTF. The full variable domain, with the rest looked up from reference TRBV7-9 and TRBJ1-2, is DTGVSQNPRHKITKRGQNVTFRCDPISEHNRLYWYRQTLGQGPEFLTYFQNEAQLEKSRLLSDRFSAERPKGSFSTLEIQRTEQGDSAMYLCASSSNLGTANYGYTFGSGTRLTVV.

V gene TRBV28 combines with J gene TRBJ2-7; the match to TRBD1 covers 10 bases. Trimming at V came to 8 bases and at J to 5 bases, leaving 9 bases not matched to a gene. Germline CDR1 and CDR2: MDHEN and SYDVKM. CDR3 length: 14 residues. DNA of the CDR3: TGTGCCAGCTCCGAGGGGGACAGGGGAAACGAGCAGTACTTC. This translates into CASSEGDRGNEQYF.

The CDR3 spells CATSRDQGSANTGELFF. The CDR3 DNA reads TGTGCCACCAGCAGAGATCAGGGCAGCGCTAACACCGGGGAGCTGTTTTTT. The gene calls are TRBV15 and TRBJ2-2; D may be TRBD1 (5 bases). Germline CDR1 reads LNHNV; CDR2 reads YYDKDF (reference sequence). Trimming shortened V by 0 bases and J by 2 bases, and 13 bases separated the two germline ends. The CDR3 sequence is 17 residues long.

Points on this clonotype: The conserved closing phenylalanine or tryptophan is absent in this CDR3, likely reflecting a read error. Because the CDR3's place on the DNA is in doubt, the DNA is left out and the CDR3 is given as listed by TCRdb. The CDR3 protein is CASSSAGQELEI. The chain employs TRBV5-4 and TRBJ1-1; the D call in the table, TRBD1, was not verified against the DNA. Germline V gene data show CDR1 as SGHNT and CDR2 as YYREEE (reference sequence). The CDR3 spans 12 amino acids, including both terminal residues.

The chain recombines TRBV6-2 or TRBV6-3 with TRBJ1-1, with unresolved D. This CDR3 contains 16 residues. Germline CDR1 MNHEY, CDR2 SVGEGT. The V and J ends lost 4 bases and 3 bases respectively, with 18 bases between them. This CDR3 reads CASSSYHSGMYTEAFF. The CDR3 DNA sequence: TGTGCCAGCAGTTCCTACCATTCGGGGATGTACACTGAAGCTTTCTTT.

V and J are TRBV15 and TRBJ1-6, with D perhaps matching TRBD1 (5 bases). Germline-derived CDR1 and CDR2 are LNHNV and YYDKDF (reference sequence). Deletions cut 0 bases from V and 6 bases from J, with 6 bases between. CDR3 size: 14 residues. CDR3 sequence (DNA): TGTGCCACCAGCAGAGACGACAGTAATTCACCCCTCCACTTT. This gives the protein CATSRDDSNSPLHF.